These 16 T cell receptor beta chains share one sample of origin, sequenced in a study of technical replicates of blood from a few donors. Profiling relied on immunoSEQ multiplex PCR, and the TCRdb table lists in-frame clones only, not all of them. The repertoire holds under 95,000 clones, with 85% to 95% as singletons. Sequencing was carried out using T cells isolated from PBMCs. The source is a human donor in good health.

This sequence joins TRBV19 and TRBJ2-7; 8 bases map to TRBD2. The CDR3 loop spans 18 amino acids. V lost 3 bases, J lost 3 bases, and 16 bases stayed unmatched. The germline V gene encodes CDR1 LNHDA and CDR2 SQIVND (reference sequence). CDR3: CASSMGVLAGRARYEQYF. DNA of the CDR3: TGTGCCAGTAGTATGGGGGTCCTTGCCGGGAGGGCCCGCTACGAGCAGTACTTC.

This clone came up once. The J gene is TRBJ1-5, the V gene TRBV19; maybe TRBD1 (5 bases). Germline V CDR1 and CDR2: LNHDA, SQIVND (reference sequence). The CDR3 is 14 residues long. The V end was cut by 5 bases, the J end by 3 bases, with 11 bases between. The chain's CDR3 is CASSVTDYNQPQHF. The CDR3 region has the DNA TGTGCCAGTAGTGTGACAGATTACAATCAGCCCCAGCATTTT.

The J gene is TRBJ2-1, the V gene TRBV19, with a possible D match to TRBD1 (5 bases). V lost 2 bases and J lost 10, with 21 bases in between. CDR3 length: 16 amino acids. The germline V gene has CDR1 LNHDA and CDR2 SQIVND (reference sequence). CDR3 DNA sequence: TGTGCCAGTAGTATAATTGGGGCCGGCTTTGTCGTAGAGCAGTTCTTC. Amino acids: CASSIIGAGFVVEQFF.

The CDR3 protein is CASSSLGTTGGYTF. For the CDR3, the DNA is TGTGCCAGCAGCTCCTTAGGTACGACGGGGGGCTACACCTTC. The rearrangement joins TRBV5-4 to TRBJ1-2, with D unresolved. Germline-derived CDR1 and CDR2 are SGHNT and YYREEE (reference sequence). CDR3 length: 14 residues. With 3 bases removed from V and 8 bases from J, the gap between germline ends came to 17 bases.

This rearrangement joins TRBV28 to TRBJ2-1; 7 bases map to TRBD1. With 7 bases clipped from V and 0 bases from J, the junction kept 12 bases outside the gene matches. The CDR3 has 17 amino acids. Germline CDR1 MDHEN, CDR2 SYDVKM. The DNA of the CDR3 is TGTGCCAGCACAATGCATAAGGGGACAGCCTCCTACAATGAGCAGTTCTTC. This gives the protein CASTMHKGTASYNEQFF.

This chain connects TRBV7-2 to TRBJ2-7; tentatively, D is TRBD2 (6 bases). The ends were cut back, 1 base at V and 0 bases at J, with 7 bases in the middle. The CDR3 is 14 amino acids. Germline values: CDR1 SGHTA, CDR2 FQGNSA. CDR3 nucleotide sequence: TGTGCCAGCAGCTTAGTGGGACTCTCCTACGAGCAGTACTTC. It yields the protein CASSLVGLSYEQYF.

CDR3 nucleotide sequence: TGTGCCAGCGGACTAGCGGCGAGCACAGATACGCAGTATTTT. Its protein is CASGLAASTDTQYF. The rearrangement joins TRBV6-6 to TRBJ2-3; TRBD2 matches at 10 bases. With V trimmed by 8 bases and J by 0 bases, 2 bases remained unmatched. Germline assignment: CDR1 MNHNY and CDR2 SVGAGI (reference sequence). This CDR3 is 14 amino acids long.

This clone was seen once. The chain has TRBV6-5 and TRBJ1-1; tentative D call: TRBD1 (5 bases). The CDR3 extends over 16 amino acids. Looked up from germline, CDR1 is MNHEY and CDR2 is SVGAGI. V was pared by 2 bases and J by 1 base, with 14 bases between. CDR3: CASSYRGRIENTEAFF. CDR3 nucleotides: TGTGCCAGCAGTTACCGGGGGAGGATAGAGAACACTGAAGCTTTCTTT.

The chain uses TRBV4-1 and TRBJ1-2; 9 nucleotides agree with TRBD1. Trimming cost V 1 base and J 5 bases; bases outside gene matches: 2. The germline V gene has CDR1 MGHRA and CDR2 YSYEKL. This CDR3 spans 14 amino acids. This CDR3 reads CASSQAGQGYGYTF. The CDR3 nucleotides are TGCGCCAGCAGCCAAGCGGGACAGGGATATGGCTACACCTTC.

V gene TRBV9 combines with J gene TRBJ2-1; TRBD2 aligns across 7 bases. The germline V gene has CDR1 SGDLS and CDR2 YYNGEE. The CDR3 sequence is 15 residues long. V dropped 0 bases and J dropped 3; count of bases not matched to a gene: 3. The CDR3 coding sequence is TGTGCCAGCAGCGTAGAAGCTAGCGGCTACAATGAGCAGTTCTTC. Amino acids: CASSVEASGYNEQFF.

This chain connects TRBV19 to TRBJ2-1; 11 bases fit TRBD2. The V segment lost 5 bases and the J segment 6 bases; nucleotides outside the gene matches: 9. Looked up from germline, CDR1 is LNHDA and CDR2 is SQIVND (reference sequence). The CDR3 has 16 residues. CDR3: CASSLPGTSGTNEQFF. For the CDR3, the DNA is TGTGCCAGTAGTCTGCCCGGGACTAGCGGAACCAATGAGCAGTTCTTC.

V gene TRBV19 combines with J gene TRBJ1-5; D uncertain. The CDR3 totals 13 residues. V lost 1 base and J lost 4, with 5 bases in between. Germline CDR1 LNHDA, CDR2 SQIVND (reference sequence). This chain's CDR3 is CASSIVTNQPQHF. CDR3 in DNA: TGTGCCAGTAGTATAGTTACAAATCAGCCCCAGCATTTT.

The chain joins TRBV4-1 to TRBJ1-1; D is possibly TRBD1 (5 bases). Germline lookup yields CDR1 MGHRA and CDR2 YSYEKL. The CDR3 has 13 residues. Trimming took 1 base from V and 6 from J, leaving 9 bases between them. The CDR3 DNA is TGCGCCAGCAGCCAAGTCGGGACTTCTGAAGCTTTCTTT. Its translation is CASSQVGTSEAFF.

CDR3 coding DNA: TGTGCCAGCAGTTTATTCCCAGGCTTTATGAACACTGAAGCTTTCTTT. This sequence encodes CASSLFPGFMNTEAFF. V is TRBV27 and J is TRBJ1-1; no definite D call. Trimming removed 1 base at V and 0 bases at J, with 12 bases between. The CDR3 has 16 amino acids. Germline loops: CDR1 MNHEY, CDR2 SMNVEV (reference sequence).

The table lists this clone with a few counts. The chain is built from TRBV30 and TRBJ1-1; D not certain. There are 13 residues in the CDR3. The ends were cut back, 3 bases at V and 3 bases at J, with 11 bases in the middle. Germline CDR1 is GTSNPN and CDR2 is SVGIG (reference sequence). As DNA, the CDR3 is TGTGCCTGGAGGGCCCAGGTCTACACTGAAGCTTTCTTT. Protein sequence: CAWRAQVYTEAFF.

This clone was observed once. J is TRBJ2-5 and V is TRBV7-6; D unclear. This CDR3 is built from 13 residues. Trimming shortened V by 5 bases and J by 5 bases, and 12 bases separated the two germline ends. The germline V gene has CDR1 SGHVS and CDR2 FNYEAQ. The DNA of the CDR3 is TGTGCCAGCAGCGCCCAAATAGAGGAGACCCAGTACTTC. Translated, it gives CASSAQIEETQYF.